Given below is one TCR beta chain in context. Profiled with immunoSEQ multiplex PCR; TCRdb holds only in-frame clones, not every one. The table lists just over 650,000 clones, 75% to 90% of them singletons. The sample is drawn from a study of blood T cell repertoires in COVID-19. The CDR3 totals 19 residues. Losses at the gene ends were 0 bases for V and 0 bases for J; bases not matched to a gene: 9. The chain combines TRBV5-3 with TRBJ2-2, with 9 bases matching TRBD1. TRBV5-3 is flagged as an ORF with uncertain function. Sequencing used peripheral blood. The sequence was obtained from a woman under 30 with acute or convalescent COVID-19. CDR3 coding DNA: TGTGCCAGAAGCTTGGACAGGGGGCGCGAAGTAGCGAACACCGGGGAGCTGTTTTTT. Amino acid sequence: CARSLDRGREVANTGELFF.